The TCR beta chain under discussion was sequenced for a study of blood T cell repertoires in COVID-19. The CDR3 is 13 residues long. With 6 bases removed from V and 0 bases from J, the gap between germline ends came to 8 bases. CDR1 LNHDA and CDR2 SQIVND come from the germline V gene (reference sequence). Only in-frame clones appear in the TCRdb table, and some are missing; sequencing was by immunoSEQ multiplex PCR. Of 250,000 to 350,000 clones in the sample, 65% to 85% are singletons; the top ten hold roughly 1.5%. The TCR sequence derives from a human donor with COVID-19, enrolled during active disease. The donor label of this sample is uncertain. The chain recombines TRBV19 with TRBJ1-1; D gene uncertain. The sample consisted of peripheral blood. The chain's CDR3 is CASSDTLNTEAFF. The CDR3, as DNA: TGTGCCAGTAGCGACACCTTGAACACTGAAGCTTTCTTT.